This TCR beta chain is from a study of blood T cells in healthy people across ages. Study results and caveats: Long-lived and aged donors differed, with more naive CD4+ cells and higher diversity in the long-lived. Estimated diversity across one million T cells was deemed an underestimate. The lack of PBMC sorting stopped any conclusive naive versus antigen-experienced comparison.

Trimming stripped 5 bases from V and 0 bases from J, with 22 bases between. Germline CDR1 LGHNA, CDR2 YNFKEQ. There are 18 residues in the CDR3. Primers used in a second PCR of about 6 to 12 cycles were a sample-barcoded 5' primer and a J-beta primer mix. TCRdb processed the 5' RACE reads anew with MiXCR; each CDR3 protein has one entry. Here the sample spans 1.5 million to 2 million distinct CDR3 sequences, around 50% being singletons. A remark on this clonotype: Its antigen remains unidentified.

The chain combines TRBV4-2 with TRBJ1-1, with unresolved D. The sequenced material came from blood. The receptor was derived from a woman in her thirties or forties in good health. CDR3 region: CASSSRVGFQYLNTEAFF. DNA of the CDR3: TGTGCCAGCAGCTCCCGAGTGGGGTTCCAATACCTGAACACTGAAGCTTTCTTT.